One and the same sample provided the 26 T cell receptor beta chains below, sequenced in a study of blood T cell repertoires in COVID-19. Method: immunoSEQ multiplex PCR; TCRdb's copy keeps in-frame clones and lacks some. Among approximately 190,000 clones listed, 90% were seen once. The sequencing input was peripheral blood. Receptors originate from a man aged 45-60 years with acute or convalescent COVID-19.

The gene calls are TRBV19 and TRBJ1-3; no clear D gene. V was clipped by 7 bases and J by 4 bases, with 8 bases between them. Germline CDR1 LNHDA, CDR2 SQIVND (reference sequence). This CDR3 contains 12 residues. The CDR3 DNA follows: TGTGCCAGTAAAGCTGTCGGAAACACCATATATTTT. This encodes CASKAVGNTIYF. The full variable domain, its missing parts supplied by reference TRBV19 and TRBJ1-3, is DGGITQSPKYLFRKEGQNVTLSCEQNLNHDAMYWYRQDPGQGLRLIYYSQIVNDFQKGDIAEGYSVSREKKESFPLTVTSAQKNPTAFYLCASKAVGNTIYFGEGSWLTVV.

The genes are TRBV6-6 and TRBJ1-1; D gene ambiguous. The V gene's germline CDR1 is MNHNY and CDR2 SVGAGI (reference sequence). Deletions cut 2 bases from V and 1 base from J, with 8 bases between. The CDR3 runs to 14 residues. This CDR3 is CASSYPPQNTEAFF. CDR3 bases: TGTGCCAGCAGTTACCCGCCACAGAACACTGAAGCTTTCTTT.

This rearrangement joins TRBV7-6 to TRBJ2-7; 8 nucleotides align to TRBD2. V lost 0 bases to trimming and J lost 3 bases; unmatched junction nucleotides: 7. The germline gives CDR1 SGHVS, CDR2 FNYEAQ. The CDR3 is 16 residues long. The CDR3 DNA sequence: TGTGCCAGCAGCTTAGCGGAGACTAGCGAAGTCTACGAGCAGTACTTC. Its protein is CASSLAETSEVYEQYF.

On this clone: In the same sample, other DNA sequences code for this CDR3. The chain joins TRBV5-1 to TRBJ2-1, with TRBD2 matching over 10 bases. V was pared by 4 bases and J by 2 bases, with 3 bases of the junction left unmatched. Germline V CDR1 and CDR2: SGHRS, YFSETQ. The CDR3 runs 15 residues. DNA for the CDR3: TGCGCCAGCAGCCTAGCGGGAGAGGCCTACAATGAGCAGTTCTTC. Its translation is CASSLAGEAYNEQFF.

The chain has TRBV11-2 and TRBJ2-5; D is perhaps TRBD1 (6 bases). The CDR3 contains 17 residues. V shed 3 bases and J shed 4 bases, with 21 bases lying between them. CDR1 and CDR2 (germline): SGHAT, FQNNGV. DNA of the CDR3: TGTGCCAGCAGCTTGGGCCATTCGATTCGCAGGGGAGAGACCCAGTACTTC. It codes for CASSLGHSIRRGETQYF.

This sequence joins TRBV28 and TRBJ2-3; TRBD1 aligns across 9 bases. Per germline, CDR1 MDHEN and CDR2 SYDVKM. There are 16 residues in the CDR3. After removal of 3 bases from V and 3 bases from J, the junction contained 7 bases not matched to a gene. CDR3 sequence: CASSFMYGTGTDTQYF. In nucleotides, the CDR3 is TGTGCCAGCAGTTTTATGTATGGGACAGGGACAGATACGCAGTATTTT.

The CDR3 sequence is CASSLRGPGQANNEQFF. CDR3 DNA: TGTGCCAGCAGCCTCAGGGGCCCGGGACAGGCTAACAATGAGCAGTTCTTC. This chain joins TRBV7-8 and TRBJ2-1; 8 bases map to TRBD1. The CDR3 totals 17 residues. Germline assignment: CDR1 SGHVS and CDR2 FQNEAQ. The V gene end was trimmed by 5 bases and the J gene end by 5 bases; junction bases not matched to a gene: 14.

The chain couples TRBV2 to TRBJ2-1; D perhaps matches TRBD2 (6 bases). The CDR3 spans 13 residues. Between the trimmed V and J ends, which lost 4 bases and 16 bases, there was a span of 20 bases. Germline V gene lookup returns CDR1 SNHLY and CDR2 FYNNEI. CDR3 residues: CASSVQGATRGFF. In DNA, the CDR3 is TGTGCCAGCAGTGTTCAAGGGGCGACGCGGGGTTTCTTC.

The V and J genes are TRBV29-1 and TRBJ2-1; the match to TRBD2 covers 10 bases. CDR3 length equals 13 residues. The germline CDR1 and CDR2 sequences are SQVTM and ANQGSEA. V lost 4 bases, J lost 5 bases, and 2 bases stayed unmatched. This CDR3 reads CSVVLAGDNEQFF. The DNA for the CDR3 is TGCAGCGTTGTGCTAGCGGGAGACAATGAGCAGTTCTTC.

This sequence joins TRBV14 and TRBJ1-6; weak D call: TRBD1 (6 bases). The CDR3 totals 16 residues. Looked up from germline, CDR1 is SGHDN and CDR2 is FVKESK. V dropped 1 base and J dropped 2 bases, with 9 bases sitting between them. The CDR3 sequence is CASSQGQATYNSPLHF. The CDR3 DNA reads TGTGCCAGCAGCCAAGGACAGGCGACCTATAATTCACCCCTCCACTTT.

J is TRBJ1-5 and V is TRBV10-3; a weak D match, TRBD1 (5 bases). With 0 bases removed from V and 6 bases from J, the gap between germline ends came to 9 bases. From germline, CDR1 is ENHRY and CDR2 SYGVKD. This CDR3 is 14 amino acids long. The CDR3 sequence is CAISESHGGQPQHF. The DNA of the CDR3 is TGTGCCATCAGTGAGTCGCACGGGGGTCAGCCCCAGCATTTT.

V usage is TRBV9 and J usage is TRBJ2-7, with 10 nucleotides matching TRBD2. V gave up 0 bases and J gave up 6 bases; unmatched junction bases: 3. Germline V gene lookup returns CDR1 SGDLS and CDR2 YYNGEE. CDR3 length: 14 amino acids. In DNA form, the CDR3 reads TGTGCCAGCAGCGTAGGCCCTAGCGGGGGCGAGCAGTACTTC. Its protein product is CASSVGPSGGEQYF.

The genes are TRBV12-5 and TRBJ2-5, with TRBD1 matching 7 bases. In germline, CDR1 is LGHNT, CDR2 FRNRAP. Losses at the gene ends were 5 bases for V and 5 bases for J; bases not matched to a gene: 5. This CDR3 comprises 13 residues. DNA for the CDR3: TGTGCTAGTGGTCAAGACAGGGCTGAGACCCAGTACTTC. Encoded protein: CASGQDRAETQYF.

V usage is TRBV28 and J usage is TRBJ2-1; 11 bases agree with TRBD2. Germline V lookup: CDR1 MDHEN, CDR2 SYDVKM. The V gene end was trimmed by 8 bases and the J gene end by 13 bases; junction bases not matched to a gene: 10. This CDR3 comprises 13 residues. This CDR3 reads CASALAGGRNQFF. The CDR3 coding sequence is TGTGCCAGCGCGCTAGCGGGAGGTCGAAACCAGTTCTTC.

The V gene is TRBV30, the J gene TRBJ2-5; the match to TRBD2 covers 10 bases. Germline lookup yields CDR1 GTSNPN and CDR2 SVGIG (reference sequence). The CDR3 runs to 18 residues. Trimming took 0 bases from V and 1 from J; bases not matched to a gene: 11. CDR3 nucleotides: TGTGCCTGGAGTGTAAGGTGGAGGAGCGGGGGGGTCCAAGAGACCCAGTACTTC. It encodes CAWSVRWRSGGVQETQYF.

J is TRBJ1-1 and V is TRBV5-1, with D unresolved. There are 13 residues in the CDR3. Germline CDR1 SGHRS, CDR2 YFSETQ. V lost 2 bases and J 1 base, leaving 6 bases between the germline ends. CDR3 sequence: CASSLTGNTEAFF. The CDR3 DNA sequence: TGCGCCAGCAGCTTAACGGGGAACACTGAAGCTTTCTTT.

A single count supports this clone. The CDR3 sequence: CASSIPSYREAGVGQYF. For the CDR3, the DNA is TGTGCCAGTAGTATCCCCTCCTACAGGGAAGCGGGAGTGGGGCAGTATTTT. The J gene is TRBJ2-3, the V gene TRBV19; 8 positions agree with TRBD2. Germline V gene sequence: CDR1 LNHDA, CDR2 SQIVND (reference sequence). Trimming removed 3 bases from V and 11 bases from J; junction bases left unmatched: 19. The CDR3 has 17 amino acids.

V gene TRBV21-1 combines with J gene TRBJ2-4; the table's D call, TRBD2, has no DNA check behind it. TRBV21-1 is assigned pseudogene status. The length of the CDR3 is 18 residues. The CDR3 DNA is TGTGCCAGCAGCAAAGGAGGTCATCAAGGAGGTGCCAAAAACATTCAGTACTTC. This translates into CASSKGGHQGGAKNIQYF.

The V call is TRBV20-1, the J call TRBJ2-1; TRBD2 agrees at 9 bases. Germline CDR1 reads DFQATT; CDR2 reads SNEGSKA (reference sequence). The CDR3 contains 14 residues. The J segment lost 4 bases and the V segment lost 3 bases, leaving 4 bases of the junction unmatched. The CDR3 protein is CSASRLAGYNEQFF. The DNA for the CDR3 is TGCAGTGCTAGTAGGCTAGCGGGGTACAATGAGCAGTTCTTC.

The chain couples TRBV28 to TRBJ2-1; 11 bases line up with TRBD2. V lost 1 base, J lost 9 bases, and 8 bases stayed unmatched. The CDR3 is 16 amino acids. Per germline, CDR1 MDHEN and CDR2 SYDVKM. CDR3 nucleotide sequence: TGTGCCAGCAGTTTATCTAGCGGGAGGTCCTTCGGTGAGCAGTTCTTC. Protein: CASSLSSGRSFGEQFF.

The chain links TRBV3-1 (or the pseudogene TRBV3-2) to TRBJ1-5; tentatively, D is TRBD1 (5 bases). V lost 3 bases and J lost 0, with 6 bases in between. This CDR3 has 14 residues. Germline assignment: CDR1 LGHDT and CDR2 YNNKEL (reference sequence). The DNA for the CDR3 is TGTGCCAGCAGCCACAGGGATAGCAATCAGCCCCAGCATTTT. This codes for CASSHRDSNQPQHF.

This sequence joins TRBV9 and TRBJ2-3; D might be TRBD1 (6 bases). The CDR3 has 15 residues. Trimming removed 0 bases at V and 1 base at J, with 9 bases between. The V gene's germline CDR1 is SGDLS and CDR2 YYNGEE. This chain's CDR3 is CASSVEGVRTDTQYF. DNA of the CDR3: TGTGCCAGCAGCGTAGAGGGGGTTCGCACAGATACGCAGTATTTT.

The chain uses TRBV19 and TRBJ1-3, with 7 positions matching TRBD1. The CDR3 spans 15 residues. Germline CDR1 reads LNHDA; CDR2 reads SQIVND (reference sequence). Trimming at V came to 5 bases and at J to 0 bases, leaving 4 bases not matched to a gene. In DNA, the CDR3 is TGTGCCAGTAGTGACCAGGGGGACTCTGGAAACACCATATATTTT. It is translated as CASSDQGDSGNTIYF.

V gene TRBV11-2 combines with J gene TRBJ1-3, with D maybe TRBD1 (6 bases). Germline values: CDR1 SGHAT, CDR2 FQNNGV. The germline V and J ends were trimmed by 0 bases and 7 bases, with 13 bases remaining between them. This CDR3 is 15 amino acids long. CDR3 bases: TGTGCCAGCAGCTTAGAAGGACAGTACGGGAACACCATATATTTT. Its translation is CASSLEGQYGNTIYF.

The gene calls are TRBV28 and TRBJ1-2, with 7 bases fitting TRBD1. The CDR3 consists of 15 residues. Looked up from germline, CDR1 is MDHEN and CDR2 is SYDVKM. Germline trimming cut 6 bases from V and 9 bases from J; bases unmatched to any gene: 16. The CDR3 here is CASSRPGTALLRYTF. The CDR3 DNA is TGTGCCAGCAGCCGACCCGGGACAGCTCTTTTACGCTACACCTTC.

The rearrangement joins TRBV18 to TRBJ1-5, with no clear D. Trimming took off 3 bases at V and 8 bases at J, with 14 bases between the two ends. The CDR3 covers 14 residues. The germline CDR1 and CDR2 sequences are KGHSH and LQKENI. In DNA, the CDR3 is TGTGCCAGCTCACCCTCGAGGTGGAAGGAGCCCCAGCATTTT. It codes for CASSPSRWKEPQHF.